These 31 T cell receptor beta chains were all obtained from the same sample, sequenced in a study of chemoradiotherapy in HPV16-positive cancers. The repertoire was sequenced with immunoSEQ multiplex PCR; TCRdb's copy has only in-frame clones and lacks some. The sample holds around 620 clones; over 55% are singletons and the top ten take roughly 22%. Sample: tumor tissue, taken from a patient who underwent chemoradiotherapy. The receptors stem from a human donor with HPV-associated anogenital cancer.

This clone has more than one count but fewer than ten. The chain employs TRBV5-1 and TRBJ1-2; D uncertain. There are 13 residues in the CDR3. Germline values: CDR1 SGHRS, CDR2 YFSETQ. Between the trimmed V and J ends, which lost 3 bases and 8 bases, there was a span of 14 bases. The CDR3 DNA sequence: TGCGCCAGCAGCTCACATGCGGTGGAAGGCTACACCTTC. This translates into CASSSHAVEGYTF.

This chain connects TRBV6-5 to TRBJ2-7, with 10 bases aligning to TRBD1. The V and J ends lost 0 bases and 7 bases, in that order; junction bases with no gene match: 3. CDR3 length: 14 residues. CDR1 is MNHEY, CDR2 SVGAGI, per germline. This chain's CDR3 is CASSYSWDRGEQYF. The CDR3 DNA sequence: TGTGCCAGCAGTTACTCCTGGGACAGGGGAGAGCAGTACTTC.

This clone was observed a handful of times. The chain combines TRBV2 with TRBJ2-1, with D possibly being TRBD1 or TRBD2 (5 bases each). CDR1 is SNHLY, CDR2 FYNNEI, per germline. CDR3 size: 11 residues. V was clipped by 4 bases and J by 10 bases, with 8 bases between them. The CDR3: CASSVGGEQFF. The CDR3 DNA reads TGTGCCAGCAGTGTTGGGGGAGAGCAGTTCTTC. Complete variable domain (other parts from reference TRBV2 and TRBJ2-1): EPEVTQTPSHQVTQMGQEVILRCVPISNHLYFYWYRQILGQKVEFLVSFYNNEISEKSEIFDDQFSVERPDGSNFTLKIRSTKLEDSAMYFCASSVGGEQFFGPGTRLTVL.

The chain combines TRBV6-5 with TRBJ1-4; D perhaps matches TRBD1 (6 bases). The ends were cut back, 2 bases at V and 10 bases at J, with 17 bases in the middle. The CDR3 runs 15 residues. Germline V gene data show CDR1 as MNHEY and CDR2 as SVGAGI. CDR3 loop: CASSYSGGRTVKLFF. DNA for the CDR3: TGTGCCAGCAGTTACAGTGGGGGCCGTACGGTAAAACTGTTTTTT.

The chain is built from TRBV28 and TRBJ2-3; 9 positions match TRBD2. The CDR3 consists of 16 residues. CDR1 MDHEN and CDR2 SYDVKM come from the germline V gene. J lost 4 bases, V lost 3 bases, and 8 bases had no gene match. CDR3 sequence: CASSFPSGITSDTQYF. CDR3 bases: TGTGCCAGCAGTTTCCCTAGCGGGATTACTTCAGATACGCAGTATTTT.

The rearrangement uses TRBV19 and TRBJ1-5, with TRBD1 identical over 10 bases. CDR1 is LNHDA and CDR2 is SQIVND in the germline V gene (reference sequence). Trimming cost V 7 bases and J 7 bases; bases outside gene matches: 10. The CDR3 has 15 amino acids. CDR3 DNA: TGTGCCAGTAAAATCGGGACAGGGGTTTGGCAGCCCCAGCATTTT. Encoded protein: CASKIGTGVWQPQHF.

This clone was seen only once. The chain has TRBV27 and TRBJ2-2; D not resolved. V was pared by 11 bases and J by 5 bases, with 6 bases between. Looked up from germline, CDR1 is MNHEY and CDR2 is SMNVEV (reference sequence). The CDR3 sequence is 10 residues long. CDR3 sequence: CAAKTGELFF. CDR3 sequence (DNA): TGTGCCGCCAAAACCGGGGAGCTGTTTTTT.

V is TRBV28 and J is TRBJ1-1, with D possibly matching TRBD1 (6 bases). Germline V gene data show CDR1 as MDHEN and CDR2 as SYDVKM. Trimming removed 6 bases from V and 0 bases from J, with 11 bases in between. CDR3 length: 14 residues. CDR3 DNA sequence: TGTGCCAGCAGAGAAACAGGGATGAACACTGAAGCTTTCTTT. It codes for CASRETGMNTEAFF.

This clone is hyperexpanded (1% or more) within its sample. V is TRBV28 and J is TRBJ1-5; D gene unclear. V was cut by 2 bases and J by 4 bases, with 9 bases left in between. The V gene's germline CDR1 is MDHEN and CDR2 SYDVKM. This CDR3 comprises 14 residues. The CDR3 DNA reads TGTGCCAGCAGTTTACGGCTTGGGAATCAGCCCCAGCATTTT. Its translation: CASSLRLGNQPQHF.

Relative to its sample, this clone is hyperexpanded (1% or more). The chain couples TRBV19 to TRBJ1-3; no reliable D call. Trimming shortened V by 8 bases and J by 0 bases, and 11 bases separated the two germline ends. Germline V lookup: CDR1 LNHDA, CDR2 SQIVND (reference sequence). The CDR3 totals 14 residues. This CDR3 reads CASAAMSSGNTIYF. Written as DNA, the CDR3 is TGTGCCAGTGCGGCAATGAGCTCTGGAAACACCATATATTTT.

This clone has only a few counts. The chain employs TRBV6-5 and TRBJ2-3, with TRBD2 identical over 13 bases. V shed 5 bases and J 4 bases; nucleotides not matched to a gene: 3. Germline V CDR1 and CDR2: MNHEY, SVGAGI. There are 15 residues in the CDR3. CDR3 nucleotides: TGTGCCAGCAGTAAACTAGCGGGAGGGCCAGATACGCAGTATTTT. The encoded protein is CASSKLAGGPDTQYF.

This clone appeared a few times. The V gene is TRBV27, the J gene TRBJ1-5; no clear D gene. Between the trimmed V and J ends, which lost 3 bases and 0 bases, there was a span of 9 bases. Germline CDR1 MNHEY, CDR2 SMNVEV (reference sequence). The CDR3 covers 15 residues. The DNA of the CDR3 is TGTGCCAGCAGTTTTGGTTCGGCTAGCAATCAGCCCCAGCATTTT. Translation gives CASSFGSASNQPQHF.

The chain couples TRBV4-1 to TRBJ2-3; no definite D call. This CDR3 is built from 14 residues. Trimming removed 0 bases from V and 2 bases from J, with 6 bases in between. Germline-derived CDR1 and CDR2 are MGHRA and YSYEKL. DNA of the CDR3: TGCGCCAGCAGCCAAGACAGAAACACAGATACGCAGTATTTT. Residues: CASSQDRNTDTQYF.

The chain couples TRBV9 to TRBJ2-5; weak D call: TRBD1 (6 bases). The CDR3 totals 16 residues. The germline CDR1 and CDR2 sequences are SGDLS and YYNGEE. V shed 1 base and J shed 5 bases, with 18 bases lying between them. CDR3: CASSVLGGAGQETQYF. The CDR3 DNA is TGTGCCAGCAGCGTACTAGGGGGTGCAGGGCAGGAGACCCAGTACTTC.

The chain couples TRBV29-1 to TRBJ2-3; D ambiguous. The length of the CDR3 is 12 residues. Germline CDR1 reads SQVTM; CDR2 reads ANQGSEA. Trimming shortened V by 4 bases and J by 2 bases, and 7 bases separated the two germline ends. The CDR3 DNA sequence: TGCAGCGTTGTGCCAGACACAGATACGCAGTATTTT. Protein: CSVVPDTDTQYF.

The V gene is TRBV5-4, the J gene TRBJ1-1; 11 nucleotides match TRBD1. Germline CDR1 is SGHNT and CDR2 is YYREEE (reference sequence). CDR3 length: 14 residues. With V trimmed by 4 bases and J by 4 bases, 3 bases remained unmatched. The CDR3 sequence: CASSPGTGGTEAFF. The CDR3 DNA is TGTGCCAGCAGCCCCGGGACAGGGGGCACTGAAGCTTTCTTT. Full variable domain (outside the CDR3, taken from reference TRBV5-4 and TRBJ1-1): ETGVTQSPTHLIKTRGQQVTLRCSSQSGHNTVSWYQQALGQGPQFIFQYYREEENGRGNFPPRFSGLQFPNYSSELNVNALELDDSALYLCASSPGTGGTEAFFGQGTRLTVV.

Notes on this clone: An end of the junction differs from the germline gene, which may be a read error. The J gene is TRBJ2-2, the V gene TRBV7-7, with D unclear. CDR1 is SSHAT, CDR2 FNYEAQ, per germline (reference sequence). This CDR3 is built from 15 residues. The CDR3 sequence is CASSPKAAYTGELFF. CDR3 sequence (DNA): TGTGCTAGCAGCCCAAAGGCAGCATACACCGGGGAGCTGTTTTTT.

By its share, this clone is hyperexpanded (1% or more). The CDR3 DNA follows: TGCGCCAGCAGTCCCCCGCTAGGCTCCGAGCAGTACTTC. This sequence encodes CASSPPLGSEQYF. The V call is TRBV4-1, the J call TRBJ2-7; no clear D. This CDR3 is 13 amino acids long. Trimming took 6 bases from V and 6 from J, leaving 15 bases between them. The germline V gene encodes CDR1 MGHRA and CDR2 YSYEKL.

The chain employs TRBV28 and TRBJ2-7; D tentatively reads TRBD1 or TRBD2 (6 bases each). This CDR3 has 19 residues. Germline V gene lookup returns CDR1 MDHEN and CDR2 SYDVKM. Trimming took off 5 bases at V and 0 bases at J, with 26 bases between the two ends. The CDR3 region is CASSPAGHNRLISSYEQYF. The CDR3 DNA follows: TGTGCCAGCAGTCCGGCGGGACATAACCGACTGATCAGCTCCTACGAGCAGTACTTC. Variable domain in full (rest from reference TRBV28 and TRBJ2-7): DVKVTQSSRYLVKRTGEKVFLECVQDMDHENMFWYRQDPGLGLRLIYFSYDVKMKEKGDIPEGYSVSREKKERFSLILESASTNQTSMYLCASSPAGHNRLISSYEQYFGPGTRLTVT.

This chain links TRBV6-5 with TRBJ2-1; tentatively, D is TRBD1 or TRBD2 (6 bases each). Trimming left V 4 bases short and J 7 bases short, with 20 bases between. Germline loops: CDR1 MNHEY, CDR2 SVGAGI. The CDR3 is 16 residues long. CDR3 sequence: CASSSLGGGVGNEQFF. The CDR3, as DNA: TGTGCCAGCAGTTCCTTAGGAGGGGGTGTAGGGAATGAGCAGTTCTTC.

Within the sample, this clone is hyperexpanded (1% or more). This chain joins TRBV7-9 and TRBJ2-1; 12 bases align to TRBD2. Germline values: CDR1 SEHNR, CDR2 FQNEAQ (reference sequence). The ends lost 5 bases at V and 8 bases at J; junction bases unmatched: 16. The CDR3 runs to 18 residues. CDR3 residues: CASSTTQPRTSGVDEQFF. The CDR3 DNA reads as TGTGCCAGCAGCACCACCCAGCCCCGGACTAGCGGGGTGGATGAGCAGTTCTTC.

There are a few counts of this clone. V usage is TRBV25-1 and J usage is TRBJ2-7, with 8 bases aligning to TRBD1. CDR1 and CDR2 (germline): MGHDK, SYGVNS. Trimming took 4 bases from V and 8 from J; bases not matched to a gene: 7. This CDR3 spans 13 amino acids. The DNA for the CDR3 is TGTGCCAGCAGTGGAGCGACAGGGGAGCAGCAGTACTTC. It translates to CASSGATGEQQYF.

The chain is built from TRBV6-5 and TRBJ1-2; D is possibly TRBD1 (5 bases). Germline CDR1 is MNHEY and CDR2 is SVGAGI. Trimming stripped 6 bases from V and 6 bases from J, with 14 bases between. This CDR3 is 13 amino acids long. The CDR3 sequence: CASRQAAIHGYTF. The CDR3 nucleotides read TGTGCCAGCAGACAGGCGGCGATACATGGCTACACCTTC.

The rearrangement uses TRBV21-1 and TRBJ1-1. TRBV21-1 is annotated as a pseudogene. CDR3 length equals 16 residues. This CDR3 is CASSGALATNRTEAFF. Written as DNA, the CDR3 is TGTGCCAGCAGTGGGGCCCTAGCTACAAATCGCACTGAAGCTTTCTTT.

The chain combines TRBV6-5 with TRBJ1-1; 7 bases are shared with TRBD1. CDR1 MNHEY and CDR2 SVGAGI come from the germline V gene. V was clipped by 2 bases and J by 4 bases; unmatched bases: 1. The CDR3 consists of 13 residues. The chain's CDR3 is CASSYGDSTEAFF. CDR3 coding DNA: TGTGCCAGCAGTTACGGGGACAGCACTGAAGCTTTCTTT.

J is TRBJ2-3 and V is TRBV2; D possibly corresponds to TRBD1 (5 bases). The germline CDR1 and CDR2 sequences are SNHLY and FYNNEI. V gave up 6 bases and J gave up 4 bases, with 17 bases separating them. This CDR3 region has 15 residues. CDR3 DNA sequence: TGTGCCAGCAGGACCTCAAGACAGCATCCAGATACGCAGTATTTT. It yields the protein CASRTSRQHPDTQYF. Complete variable domain (other parts from reference TRBV2 and TRBJ2-3): EPEVTQTPSHQVTQMGQEVILRCVPISNHLYFYWYRQILGQKVEFLVSFYNNEISEKSEIFDDQFSVERPDGSNFTLKIRSTKLEDSAMYFCASRTSRQHPDTQYFGPGTRLTVL.

CDR3 region: CAIRAYGEQYF. The DNA for the CDR3 is TGTGCCATCAGGGCCTACGGCGAGCAGTACTTC. The chain links TRBV10-3 to TRBJ2-7, with unresolved D. The CDR3 totals 11 residues. Germline values: CDR1 ENHRY, CDR2 SYGVKD. Trimming shortened V by 6 bases and J by 6 bases, and 9 bases separated the two germline ends.

There are a few counts of this clone. This sequence joins TRBV13 and TRBJ2-7; D unresolved. In germline, CDR1 is PRHDT, CDR2 FYEKMQ (reference sequence). The CDR3 consists of 14 residues. Trimming removed 5 bases at V and 3 bases at J, with 14 bases between. DNA for the CDR3: TGTGCCAGCAGCCTTTCTCGGCCGCTCTACGAGCAGTACTTC. Its protein product is CASSLSRPLYEQYF.

This clone was counted a single time. The chain couples TRBV4-2 to TRBJ2-5, with a weak D call TRBD2 (6 bases). Trimming took off 4 bases at V and 2 bases at J, with 14 bases between the two ends. The germline V gene has CDR1 LGHNA and CDR2 YNFKEQ. The CDR3 loop spans 15 amino acids. This CDR3 reads CASSPWGTPQETQYF. As DNA, the CDR3 is TGTGCCAGCAGCCCCTGGGGGACTCCTCAAGAGACCCAGTACTTC.

The gene calls are TRBV15 and TRBJ2-2; the D is unclear. Per germline, CDR1 LNHNV and CDR2 YYDKDF (reference sequence). The CDR3 contains 14 residues. V was shortened by 1 base and J by 0 bases, with 3 bases between the two germline ends. CDR3 in DNA: TGTGCCACCAGCAGAGGGGCGAACACCGGGGAGCTGTTTTTT. It codes for CATSRGANTGELFF.

This chain uses TRBV4-1 with TRBJ2-1; 11 nucleotides line up with TRBD2. The CDR3 is 18 amino acids. The V and J ends lost 0 bases and 7 bases, in that order; junction bases with no gene match: 11. Germline values: CDR1 MGHRA, CDR2 YSYEKL. The chain's CDR3 is CASSQEYLAGGTLNEQFF. The CDR3 nucleotides read TGCGCCAGCAGCCAAGAATACCTAGCGGGGGGAACATTGAATGAGCAGTTCTTC.